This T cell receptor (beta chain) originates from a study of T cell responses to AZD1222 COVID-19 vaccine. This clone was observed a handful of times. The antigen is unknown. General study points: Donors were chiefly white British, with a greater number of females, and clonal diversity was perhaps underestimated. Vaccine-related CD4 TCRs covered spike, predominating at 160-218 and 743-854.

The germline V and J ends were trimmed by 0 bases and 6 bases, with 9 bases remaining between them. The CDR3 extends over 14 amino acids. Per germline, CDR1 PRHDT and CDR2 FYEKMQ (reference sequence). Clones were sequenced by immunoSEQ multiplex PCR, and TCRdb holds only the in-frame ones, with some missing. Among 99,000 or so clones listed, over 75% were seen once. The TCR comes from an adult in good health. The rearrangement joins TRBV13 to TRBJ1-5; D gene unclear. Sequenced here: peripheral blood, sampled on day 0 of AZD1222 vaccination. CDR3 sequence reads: CASSLGGVSQPQHF. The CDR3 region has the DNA TGTGCCAGCAGCTTAGGCGGGGTAAGTCAGCCCCAGCATTTT.